The 20 T cell receptor beta chains listed next were all sequenced from one sample in a study of metastatic and nonmetastatic thyroid tumors. TCRdb re-called the PCR reads via MiXCR. This sample has around 19,000 clones; around 10% occur once, and the top ten carry approximately 8.1%. No treatment of any kind had been given to any patient before thyroid surgery. Sequencing was done on a sample of blood. The origin of the receptors is a female donor with papillary thyroid cancer or a benign thyroid nodule (not recorded which). Some clones in this sample may be carry-over from other donors' samples.

This chain links TRBV6-1 with TRBJ2-1; TRBD1 matches at 10 bases. Per the germline V gene, CDR1 is MNHNS and CDR2 is SASEGT. The CDR3 has 15 amino acids. V trimming: 5 bases; J trimming: 5 bases; junction bases outside the gene matches: 6. The CDR3 region is CASSTGTGEDNEQFF. The CDR3 DNA reads as TGTGCCAGCAGTACCGGGACAGGGGAAGACAATGAGCAGTTCTTC.

This clone was counted between two and nine times. The gene calls are TRBV6-1 and TRBJ2-7, with D tentatively TRBD2 (6 bases). The CDR3 is made up of 14 amino acids. CDR1 is MNHNS and CDR2 is SASEGT in the germline V gene. The V gene lost 5 bases and the J gene lost 7 bases, with 18 bases spanning the gap. CDR3 in DNA: TGTGCCAGCAGTCCATTAGCGGTTCCGGAGGAGCAGTACTTC. Translating gives CASSPLAVPEEQYF.

This clone was detected ten times or more. The chain has TRBV13 and TRBJ2-2; a possible D gene is TRBD1 (6 bases). Trimming cost V 5 bases and J 6 bases, with 22 bases left between them. From germline, CDR1 is PRHDT and CDR2 FYEKMQ (reference sequence). CDR3 length: 17 amino acids. The CDR3 nucleotides are TGTGCCAGCAGCCAAAGGTCAGGGGAATTTTATGCCGGGGAGCTGTTTTTT. Residues: CASSQRSGEFYAGELFF.

This clone has just a few counts. V is TRBV6-6 and J is TRBJ2-2; D is possibly TRBD2 (6 bases). Per the germline V gene, CDR1 is MNHNY and CDR2 is SVGAGI (reference sequence). The CDR3 spans 15 residues. V gave up 2 bases and J gave up 6 bases, with 13 bases separating them. The CDR3: CASSYLGTRAGELFF. CDR3 bases: TGTGCCAGCAGTTACCTAGGGACTCGTGCCGGGGAGCTGTTTTTT.

This clone is classed as medium-sized. J is TRBJ2-2 and V is TRBV6-2 or TRBV6-3, with D maybe TRBD1 (5 bases). This CDR3 has 13 residues. Trimming cost V 2 bases and J 9 bases, with 10 bases left between them. Germline V gene data show CDR1 as MNHEY and CDR2 as SVGEGT. As DNA, the CDR3 is TGTGCCAGCAGTTACGGGGCCCGCAGGGAGCTGTTTTTT. Translated, it gives CASSYGARRELFF.

This clone has a count of ten or more. The V and J genes are TRBV9 and TRBJ2-3; TRBD1 matches at 9 bases. Germline CDR1 is SGDLS and CDR2 is YYNGEE. V dropped 1 base and J dropped 3; count of bases not matched to a gene: 3. This CDR3 has 15 residues. CDR3: CASSVWDRATDTQYF. CDR3 DNA sequence: TGTGCCAGCAGCGTATGGGACAGGGCGACAGATACGCAGTATTTT.

In this sample, this clone turned up many times. The CDR3 DNA follows: TGTGCCAGCAGCTTGTTGCAGGGAAGCTCTGGAAACACCATATATTTT. Its protein product is CASSLLQGSSGNTIYF. The J gene is TRBJ1-3, the V gene TRBV5-4; D possibly corresponds to TRBD1 (5 bases). The V end lost 1 base, the J end lost 0 bases, and 11 bases lay between the germline ends. This CDR3 contains 16 residues. Germline lookup yields CDR1 SGHNT and CDR2 YYREEE (reference sequence).

This clone is medium-sized by share. V and J are TRBV6-2 or TRBV6-3 and TRBJ2-7; 7 bases agree with TRBD2. The CDR3 sequence is 13 residues long. Looked up from germline, CDR1 is MNHEY and CDR2 is SVGEGT. V gave up 2 bases and J gave up 5 bases; unmatched junction bases: 3. CDR3 loop: CASSYGEGDEQYF. CDR3 bases: TGTGCCAGCAGTTACGGGGAGGGAGACGAGCAGTACTTC.

This clone was counted at least ten times. This chain links TRBV15 with TRBJ2-3; no clear D gene. Germline CDR1 LNHNV, CDR2 YYDKDF (reference sequence). The CDR3 runs to 18 residues. Trimming shortened V by 1 base and J by 0 bases, and 17 bases separated the two germline ends. The CDR3 sequence is CATSRVRSRALSTDTQYF. The CDR3, as DNA: TGTGCCACCAGCAGAGTCCGATCGAGAGCCCTAAGCACAGATACGCAGTATTTT.

By sample share, this clone is medium-sized. This chain uses TRBV6-2 or TRBV6-3 with TRBJ2-2, with TRBD1 identical over 10 bases. Germline V CDR1 and CDR2: MNHEY, SVGEGT. This CDR3 is built from 13 residues. Germline trimming cut 8 bases from V and 4 bases from J; bases unmatched to any gene: 1. CDR3 bases: TGTGCCAGCCGGACAGGGGGCACCGGGGAGCTGTTTTTT. Amino acids: CASRTGGTGELFF.

This clone came up many times. Other DNA sequences in the sample encode the same CDR3. V usage is TRBV11-2 and J usage is TRBJ2-7, with no clear D. V lost 1 base to trimming and J lost 6 bases, with 10 bases between them. The CDR3 is 13 residues long. Germline V CDR1 and CDR2: SGHAT, FQNNGV. The CDR3 nucleotides read TGTGCCAGCAGCTTAGTCGTACCAGGCGAGCAGTACTTC. It codes for CASSLVVPGEQYF.

The chain is built from TRBV5-4 and TRBJ1-1, with 8 nucleotides matching TRBD1. In germline, CDR1 is SGHNT, CDR2 YYREEE (reference sequence). Trimming cost V 4 bases and J 7 bases; bases outside gene matches: 9. The length of the CDR3 is 14 residues. This CDR3 reads CASSGRGQGIEAFF. The CDR3 DNA reads TGTGCCAGCAGCGGCAGGGGGCAGGGCATTGAAGCTTTCTTT. Variable domain in full (rest from reference TRBV5-4 and TRBJ1-1): ETGVTQSPTHLIKTRGQQVTLRCSSQSGHNTVSWYQQALGQGPQFIFQYYREEENGRGNFPPRFSGLQFPNYSSELNVNALELDDSALYLCASSGRGQGIEAFFGQGTRLTVV.

By sample fraction, this clone is medium-sized. The V gene is TRBV24-1, the J gene TRBJ2-2, with D unresolved. The CDR3 is 14 residues long. The V end lost 1 base, the J end lost 2 bases, and 4 bases lay between the germline ends. The V gene's germline CDR1 is KGHDR and CDR2 SFDVKD. As DNA, the CDR3 is TGTGCCACCAGTGATTTCGTCAACACCGGGGAGCTGTTTTTT. Translating it yields CATSDFVNTGELFF.

Ten or more counts support this clone. The rearrangement links TRBV19 to TRBJ1-6, with D tentatively TRBD1 (5 bases). V lost 3 bases and J lost 0, with 15 bases in between. The CDR3 contains 18 residues. Germline assignment: CDR1 LNHDA and CDR2 SQIVND (reference sequence). CDR3 coding DNA: TGTGCCAGTAGTATCGGACACCATCTAATCTCCTATAATTCACCCCTCCACTTT. Translation: CASSIGHHLISYNSPLHF. Complete variable domain (other parts from reference TRBV19 and TRBJ1-6): DGGITQSPKYLFRKEGQNVTLSCEQNLNHDAMYWYRQDPGQGLRLIYYSQIVNDFQKGDIAEGYSVSREKKESFPLTVTSAQKNPTAFYLCASSIGHHLISYNSPLHFGNGTRLTVT.

In its sample, this clone was seen a few times. A read error may be the cause here, since a much bigger clone is one base away. V gene TRBV10-3 combines with J gene TRBJ2-4; the D gene is possibly TRBD1 (6 bases). This CDR3 has 13 amino acids. CDR1 is ENHRY and CDR2 is SYGVKD in the germline V gene. The ends were cut back, 7 bases at V and 8 bases at J, with 15 bases in the middle. The CDR3 spells CAIKGQGMDIQYF. Written as DNA, the CDR3 is TGTGCCATCAAAGGCCAGGGGATGGACATTCAGTACTTC.

This clone was seen only a few times. The genes are TRBV19 and TRBJ1-1; D is unresolved. The germline gives CDR1 LNHDA, CDR2 SQIVND (reference sequence). CDR3 length: 13 residues. V lost 10 bases, J lost 1 base, and 13 bases lay in between. The CDR3 protein is CAIQTGRNTEAFF. Here the CDR3 DNA reads TGTGCCATCCAAACCGGGAGGAACACTGAAGCTTTCTTT.

This clone was found many times. The chain uses TRBV2 and TRBJ2-4; 7 bases fit TRBD1. Germline-derived CDR1 and CDR2 are SNHLY and FYNNEI. The V gene end was trimmed by 2 bases and the J gene end by 4 bases; junction bases not matched to a gene: 5. This CDR3 comprises 15 residues. This CDR3 is CASSEIRGQKNIQYF. In nucleotides, the CDR3 is TGTGCCAGCAGTGAAATACGGGGACAGAAAAACATTCAGTACTTC.

This chain links TRBV7-9 with TRBJ2-7; no firm D call. The CDR3 sequence is 13 residues long. Per the germline V gene, CDR1 is SEHNR and CDR2 is FQNEAQ (reference sequence). V was pared by 5 bases and J by 0 bases, with 8 bases between. CDR3 sequence (DNA): TGTGCCAGCAGCGCCGACGGCTCCTACGAGCAGTACGTC. Translating it yields CASSADGSYEQYV.

This clone was found many times. The chain couples TRBV12-3 or TRBV12-4 to TRBJ1-4, with 10 bases that match TRBD1. Germline trimming cut 7 bases from V and 0 bases from J; bases unmatched to any gene: 14. This CDR3 is built from 19 residues. The CDR3 coding sequence is TGTGCCAGCAATTTTAGGTCCCGGGACAGGGGAGCAACTAATGAAAAACTGTTTTTT. Translating it yields CASNFRSRDRGATNEKLFF.

This clone was counted many times. This chain joins TRBV5-5 and TRBJ1-5; D might be TRBD1 (6 bases). Germline CDR1 reads SGHKS; CDR2 reads YYEKEE (reference sequence). CDR3 length: 15 amino acids. V lost 1 base, J lost 1 base, and 9 bases lay in between. The CDR3 loop is CASSLLGGSNQPQHF. Written as DNA, the CDR3 is TGTGCCAGCAGCTTGCTGGGGGGCAGCAATCAGCCCCAGCATTTT.